A single sample gave rise to the 23 T cell receptor beta chains below, sequenced in a study of shared clonotypes between healthy human individuals. TCRdb keeps only in-frame clones here, not all; method: immunoSEQ multiplex PCR. The sample includes about 1.5 million clones, 98% seen only once; the top ten take 0.45%. The sequenced material came from naive CD4+ T cells sorted from blood. The subset is: CD45RA+ positively selected. These receptors all stem from a man in his thirties or forties in good health.

The V and J genes are TRBV15 and TRBJ2-5, with a tentative D call TRBD2 (5 bases). The CDR3 spans 13 residues. V was shortened by 1 base and J by 7 bases, with 10 bases between the two germline ends. Germline V gene sequence: CDR1 LNHNV, CDR2 YYDKDF (reference sequence). CDR3 in amino acids: CATSRVGAGTQYF. The CDR3 nucleotides are TGTGCCACCAGCAGAGTGGGAGCCGGGACCCAGTACTTC.

This clone was counted only a few times. This chain joins TRBV5-8 and TRBJ1-5; tentative D call: TRBD1 (5 bases). The CDR3 length is 13 residues. V was pared by 5 bases and J by 6 bases, with 12 bases between. In germline, CDR1 is SGHTS, CDR2 YDEGEE. The CDR3 nucleotides read TGTGCCAGCAGGTGGGCAGGGTCTCAGCCCCAGCATTTT. Its protein product is CASRWAGSQPQHF.

This clone showed up just once. The J gene is TRBJ2-7, the V gene TRBV10-1, with D possibly being TRBD1 (6 bases). The CDR3 is made up of 16 amino acids. Germline loops: CDR1 WNHNN, CDR2 SYGVQD (reference sequence). V dropped 0 bases and J dropped 4 bases, with 16 bases sitting between them. CDR3 sequence: CASSESGSQGNYEQYF. The CDR3 bases are TGCGCCAGCAGTGAGTCAGGTAGTCAGGGGAATTACGAGCAGTACTTC.

J is TRBJ2-2 and V is TRBV19; D assignment may be TRBD1 or TRBD2 (5 bases each). The CDR3 consists of 14 residues. The germline V gene encodes CDR1 LNHDA and CDR2 SQIVND (reference sequence). V was pared by 8 bases and J by 3 bases, with 13 bases between. The CDR3 nucleotides read TGTGCCAGTCGAATTGGGACCTACACCGGGGAGCTGTTTTTT. This gives the protein CASRIGTYTGELFF.

This chain connects TRBV6-6 to TRBJ2-1, with D perhaps matching TRBD2 (6 bases). Germline lookup yields CDR1 MNHNY and CDR2 SVGAGI (reference sequence). V gave up 5 bases and J gave up 4 bases, with 12 bases separating them. The CDR3 has 14 amino acids. CDR3 in DNA: TGTGCCAGCAGTCCACGGGACTGGTACAATGAGCAGTTCTTC. Translated: CASSPRDWYNEQFF.

The chain uses TRBV29-1 and TRBJ1-2; 8 positions agree with TRBD1. Germline V CDR1 and CDR2: SQVTM, ANQGSEA. The CDR3 sequence is 14 residues long. V was clipped by 3 bases and J by 7 bases; unmatched bases: 10. The CDR3 bases are TGCAGCGTTGACCTCCGACAGGGGTCGGGTGGCTACACCTTC. Translated: CSVDLRQGSGGYTF. Full variable domain (missing parts from reference TRBV29-1 and TRBJ1-2): SAVISQKPSRDICQRGTSLTIQCQVDSQVTMMFWYRQQPGQSLTLIATANQGSEATYESGFVIDKFPISRPNLTFSTLTVSNMSPEDSSIYLCSVDLRQGSGGYTFGSGTRLTVV.

The chain carries TRBV15 and TRBJ2-2; TRBD1 matches at 7 bases. CDR1 LNHNV and CDR2 YYDKDF come from the germline V gene (reference sequence). After removal of 5 bases from V and 0 bases from J, the junction contained 3 bases not matched to a gene. The CDR3 totals 15 residues. The CDR3 DNA reads TGTGCCACCAGCCGACAGGGACCGAACACCGGGGAGCTGTTTTTT. It codes for CATSRQGPNTGELFF.

V usage is TRBV5-1 and J usage is TRBJ1-5, with 8 bases aligning to TRBD1. J was trimmed by 4 bases and V by 4 bases; bases with no gene match: 10. Germline loops: CDR1 SGHRS, CDR2 YFSETQ. The CDR3 has 16 amino acids. CDR3 nucleotide sequence: TGCGCCAGCAGCAAAGGGACAGGAGGCACTAATCAGCCCCAGCATTTT. Its translation: CASSKGTGGTNQPQHF.

As concerns this clone: Other DNA sequences within the sample encode an identical CDR3. The rearrangement uses TRBV2 and TRBJ1-5; 12 bases align to TRBD1. CDR3 length equals 14 residues. V dropped 6 bases and J dropped 7; count of bases not matched to a gene: 4. The germline V gene has CDR1 SNHLY and CDR2 FYNNEI. Written as DNA, the CDR3 is TGTGCCAGCAGCGGGACAGGGGGCGAACAGCCCCAGCATTTT. It encodes CASSGTGGEQPQHF. The complete variable domain, with remaining parts taken from reference TRBV2 and TRBJ1-5, reads EPEVTQTPSHQVTQMGQEVILRCVPISNHLYFYWYRQILGQKVEFLVSFYNNEISEKSEIFDDQFSVERPDGSNFTLKIRSTKLEDSAMYFCASSGTGGEQPQHFGDGTRLSIL.

The J gene is TRBJ1-1, the V gene TRBV19; TRBD1 aligns across 10 bases. There are 17 residues in the CDR3. The trim removed 7 bases at V and 0 bases at J, leaving 11 bases unmatched. Germline CDR1 is LNHDA and CDR2 is SQIVND (reference sequence). CDR3 sequence (DNA): TGTGCCAGTATGGGACAGGGGTTTTGGGGCATGAACACTGAAGCTTTCTTT. Translating gives CASMGQGFWGMNTEAFF. Based on the CDR3 plus reference TRBV19 and TRBJ1-1, the full variable domain is DGGITQSPKYLFRKEGQNVTLSCEQNLNHDAMYWYRQDPGQGLRLIYYSQIVNDFQKGDIAEGYSVSREKKESFPLTVTSAQKNPTAFYLCASMGQGFWGMNTEAFFGQGTRLTVV.

The chain is built from TRBV5-5 and TRBJ1-4, with D uncertain. Per the germline V gene, CDR1 is SGHKS and CDR2 is YYEKEE (reference sequence). The CDR3 totals 15 residues. Trimming removed 5 bases at V and 5 bases at J, with 16 bases between. The CDR3 DNA is TGTGCCAGCAGTCCGCGGACCGGGAACAATGAAAAACTGTTTTTT. Protein sequence: CASSPRTGNNEKLFF.

The CDR3: CASSFLSGQETQYF. The CDR3 bases are TGCGCCAGCAGCTTCTTATCAGGGCAAGAGACCCAGTACTTC. This chain joins TRBV5-1 and TRBJ2-5; D possibly corresponds to TRBD1 (5 bases). The CDR3 totals 14 residues. Between the trimmed V and J ends, which lost 2 bases and 2 bases, there was a span of 10 bases. Germline-derived CDR1 and CDR2 are SGHRS and YFSETQ.

This chain connects TRBV11-2 to TRBJ2-7; TRBD1 is a possible D gene (6 bases). The ends were cut back, 3 bases at V and 2 bases at J, with 17 bases in the middle. Germline V gene data show CDR1 as SGHAT and CDR2 as FQNNGV. This CDR3 has 16 amino acids. CDR3 DNA: TGTGCCAGCAGCTTTACGGGACACTTGGCCCCCTACGAGCAGTACTTC. It specifies CASSFTGHLAPYEQYF.

On this clone: Other DNA sequences of this sample code for an identical CDR3. The rearrangement uses TRBV28 and TRBJ1-3; D unclear. Germline V gene data show CDR1 as MDHEN and CDR2 as SYDVKM. Deletions cut 4 bases from V and 4 bases from J, with 5 bases between. The CDR3 runs to 12 residues. In DNA, the CDR3 is TGTGCCAGCAGTTCCTTGGGAAACACCATATATTTT. It translates to CASSSLGNTIYF.

CDR3 sequence (DNA): TGTGCCAGCAGCTCTCGGACCGCAACGGAAGGCTACACCTTC. Amino acids: CASSSRTATEGYTF. The rearrangement links TRBV11-1 to TRBJ1-2; D unresolved. The V and J ends lost 4 bases and 8 bases respectively, with 17 bases between them. The CDR3 consists of 14 residues. The germline V gene has CDR1 SGHAT and CDR2 FQDESV (reference sequence).

Concerning this clone: Other nucleotide sequences from this sample produce the same CDR3. This chain joins TRBV19 and TRBJ2-1; 13 positions match TRBD2. J gave up 8 bases and V 3 bases, and 1 base lay outside the gene matches. CDR1 LNHDA and CDR2 SQIVND come from the germline V gene (reference sequence). The CDR3 totals 14 residues. CDR3 amino acids: CASSIGLAGDEQFF. For the CDR3, the DNA is TGTGCCAGTAGTATTGGACTAGCGGGAGATGAGCAGTTCTTC.

The chain links TRBV6-6 to TRBJ2-1, with 11 bases that match TRBD2. Trimming removed 7 bases from V and 7 bases from J; junction bases left unmatched: 9. The length of the CDR3 is 15 residues. The germline V gene has CDR1 MNHNY and CDR2 SVGAGI (reference sequence). The CDR3 DNA reads TGTGCCAGCAATATAGCGGGAGGGGGACAGAATGAGCAGTTCTTC. It codes for CASNIAGGGQNEQFF.

The gene calls are TRBV14 and TRBJ1-1; TRBD1 is a possible D gene (5 bases). The length of the CDR3 is 15 residues. The V and J ends lost 1 base and 6 bases respectively, with 15 bases between them. The germline gives CDR1 SGHDN, CDR2 FVKESK. CDR3 amino acids: CASSQGGSRHAEAFF. The DNA of the CDR3 is TGTGCCAGCAGCCAAGGGGGCAGCCGCCACGCTGAAGCTTTCTTT.

Of note for this clone: A junction boundary mismatches the germline segment, possibly from a read error. Other DNA sequences in this specimen translate into the identical CDR3. V gene TRBV7-8 combines with J gene TRBJ2-4; D is ambiguous. Germline V gives CDR1 SGHVS, CDR2 FQNEAQ. The CDR3 is 9 residues long. CDR3 sequence: CASSPYLPF. The CDR3 DNA reads TGTGCCAGCAGCCCCTACCTCCCCTTC.

The chain combines TRBV2 with TRBJ2-7, with 13 bases fitting TRBD2. This CDR3 is 14 amino acids long. From germline, CDR1 is SNHLY and CDR2 FYNNEI. V dropped 5 bases and J dropped 5; count of bases not matched to a gene: 3. CDR3 sequence: CASSKLAGGNEQYF. The CDR3 region has the DNA TGTGCCAGCAGTAAACTAGCGGGAGGGAACGAGCAGTACTTC.

This clone was recorded only once. This chain joins TRBV10-2 and TRBJ2-3; TRBD1 aligns across 9 bases. Germline CDR1 is WSHSY and CDR2 is SAAADI. J gave up 4 bases and V 5 bases, and 4 bases lay outside the gene matches. The CDR3 extends over 14 amino acids. For the CDR3, the DNA is TGCGCCAGCAGTACAGGGACAGGGCCAGATACGCAGTATTTT. It is translated as CASSTGTGPDTQYF.

This clone was detected once. The genes are TRBV11-1 and TRBJ1-2; TRBD1 is a possible D gene (5 bases). The length of the CDR3 is 13 residues. CDR1 SGHAT and CDR2 FQDESV come from the germline V gene (reference sequence). Trimming left V 3 bases short and J 4 bases short, with 9 bases between. CDR3 nucleotide sequence: TGTGCCAGCAGCTTGGGGGTTTTCTATGGCTACACCTTC. It yields the protein CASSLGVFYGYTF.

On this clone: At the DNA level, this CDR3 is encoded by other sequences in the same sample as well. V gene TRBV28 combines with J gene TRBJ2-6; D is ambiguous. CDR3 length: 15 residues. Germline V gene lookup returns CDR1 MDHEN and CDR2 SYDVKM. Trimming pared 4 bases from V and 0 bases from J, leaving 7 bases between. For the CDR3, the DNA is TGTGCCAGCAGTTCGACGGGCTCTGGGGCCAACGTCCTGACTTTC. This codes for CASSSTGSGANVLTF. Looking up the rest from reference TRBV28 and TRBJ2-6 gives the full variable domain: DVKVTQSSRYLVKRTGEKVFLECVQDMDHENMFWYRQDPGLGLRLIYFSYDVKMKEKGDIPEGYSVSREKKERFSLILESASTNQTSMYLCASSSTGSGANVLTFGAGSRLTVL.